One and the same sample provided the 5 T cell receptor beta chains below, sequenced in a study of radiotherapy plus CTLA-4 blockade in lung cancer. Assay: immunoSEQ multiplex PCR; the TCRdb copy retains only in-frame clones and omits some. The data contain tens of thousands of clones, about 77% of them singletons. Sample: peripheral blood, taken from a patient treated with radiotherapy plus ipilimumab. These receptors all stem from a human donor with non-small cell lung cancer who had stable disease on radiotherapy plus ipilimumab.

The chain combines TRBV4-1 with TRBJ1-1; TRBD1 agrees at 8 bases. Germline V gene sequence: CDR1 MGHRA, CDR2 YSYEKL. The CDR3 runs 17 residues. The V segment lost 2 bases and the J segment 1 base; nucleotides outside the gene matches: 9. CDR3: CASSQMDMGQANTEAFF. DNA for the CDR3: TGCGCCAGCAGCCAAATGGACATGGGACAGGCGAACACTGAAGCTTTCTTT.

This rearrangement joins TRBV6-5 to TRBJ1-3, with D hard to call. Germline V gives CDR1 MNHEY, CDR2 SVGAGI. The CDR3 is made up of 16 amino acids. Trimming stripped 0 bases from V and 4 bases from J, with 13 bases between. The CDR3 spells CASSYSGGRLGNTIYF. The CDR3 region has the DNA TGTGCCAGCAGTTACTCAGGCGGAAGGTTGGGAAACACCATATATTTT.

The rearrangement links TRBV19 to TRBJ2-7, with 13 bases aligning to TRBD2. Unmatched junction bases numbered 5, after V lost 3 bases and J lost 6 bases. The V gene's germline CDR1 is LNHDA and CDR2 SQIVND (reference sequence). This CDR3 has 15 amino acids. The CDR3 region has the DNA TGTGCCAGTAGTATTGGGGGGACTAGCGGGACCGAGCAGTACTTC. Amino acid sequence: CASSIGGTSGTEQYF.

The chain has TRBV5-1 and TRBJ1-2, with D unresolved. The germline V gene encodes CDR1 SGHRS and CDR2 YFSETQ. Between the trimmed V and J ends, which lost 4 bases and 2 bases, there was a span of 15 bases. CDR3 length equals 15 residues. CDR3 coding DNA: TGCGCCAGCAGCATAAATCCAGCGGGGAACTATGGCTACACCTTC. Translated, it gives CASSINPAGNYGYTF.

The J gene is TRBJ2-7, the V gene TRBV11-3, with a tentative D call TRBD1 (6 bases). The germline V and J ends were trimmed by 4 bases and 2 bases, with 12 bases remaining between them. CDR3 length equals 14 residues. Germline-derived CDR1 and CDR2 are SGHNT and YENEEA. CDR3 amino acids: CASSSYREPYEQYF. CDR3 in DNA: TGTGCCAGCAGCTCATACAGGGAGCCCTACGAGCAGTACTTC. Full variable domain (missing parts from reference TRBV11-3 and TRBJ2-7): EAGVVQSPRYKIIEKKQPVAFWCNPISGHNTLYWYLQNLGQGPELLIRYENEEAVDDSQLPKDRFSAERLKGVDSTLKIQPAELGDSAVYLCASSSYREPYEQYFGPGTRLTVT.